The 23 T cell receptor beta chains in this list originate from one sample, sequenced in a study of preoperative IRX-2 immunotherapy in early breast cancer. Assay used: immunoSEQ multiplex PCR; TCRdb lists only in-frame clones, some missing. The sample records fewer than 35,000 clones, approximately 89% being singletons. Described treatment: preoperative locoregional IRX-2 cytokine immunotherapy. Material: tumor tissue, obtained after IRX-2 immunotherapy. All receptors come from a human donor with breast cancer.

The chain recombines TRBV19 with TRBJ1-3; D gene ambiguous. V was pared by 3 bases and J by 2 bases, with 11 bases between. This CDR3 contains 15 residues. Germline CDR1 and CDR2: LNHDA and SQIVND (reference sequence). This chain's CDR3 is CASSMEYRPGNTIYF. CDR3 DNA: TGTGCCAGTAGTATGGAGTACCGGCCTGGAAACACCATATATTTT. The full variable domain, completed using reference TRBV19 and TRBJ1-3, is DGGITQSPKYLFRKEGQNVTLSCEQNLNHDAMYWYRQDPGQGLRLIYYSQIVNDFQKGDIAEGYSVSREKKESFPLTVTSAQKNPTAFYLCASSMEYRPGNTIYFGEGSWLTVV.

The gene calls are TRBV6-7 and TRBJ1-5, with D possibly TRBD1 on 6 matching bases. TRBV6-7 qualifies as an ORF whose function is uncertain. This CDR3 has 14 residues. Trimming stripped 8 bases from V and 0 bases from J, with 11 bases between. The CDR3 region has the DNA TGTGCCAGCCACTGGGGGGCTAGCAATCAGCCCCAGCATTTT. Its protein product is CASHWGASNQPQHF.

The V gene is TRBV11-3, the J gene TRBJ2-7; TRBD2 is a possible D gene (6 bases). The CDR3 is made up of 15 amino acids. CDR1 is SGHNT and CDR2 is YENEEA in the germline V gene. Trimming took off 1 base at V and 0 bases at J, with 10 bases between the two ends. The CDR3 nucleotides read TGTGCCAGCAGCTTAGTCCAGGGAGGCTCCTACGAGCAGTACGTC. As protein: CASSLVQGGSYEQYV.

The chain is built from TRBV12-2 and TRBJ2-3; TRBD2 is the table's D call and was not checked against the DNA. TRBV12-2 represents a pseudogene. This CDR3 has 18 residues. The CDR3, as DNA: TGTGCCAGTATACGTGAGGGACTAGCGGGGGGACTCTCGGGTACGCAGTATTTT. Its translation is CASIREGLAGGLSGTQYF.

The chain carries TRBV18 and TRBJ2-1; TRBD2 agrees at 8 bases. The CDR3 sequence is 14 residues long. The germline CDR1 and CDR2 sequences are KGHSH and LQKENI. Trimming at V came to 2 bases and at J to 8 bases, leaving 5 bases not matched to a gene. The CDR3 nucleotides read TGTGCCAGCTCACCAAACGGGGGGGCATATGAGCAGTTCTTC. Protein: CASSPNGGAYEQFF. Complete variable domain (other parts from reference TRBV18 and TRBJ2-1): NAGVMQNPRHLVRRRGQEARLRCSPMKGHSHVYWYRQLPEEGLKFMVYLQKENIIDESGMPKERFSAEFPKEGPSILRIQQVVRGDSAAYFCASSPNGGAYEQFFGPGTRLTVL.

CDR3 sequence: CASSLGGQNYGYTF. The DNA of the CDR3 is TGTGCCAGCAGCTTAGGGGGGCAGAACTATGGCTACACCTTC. V is TRBV11-3 and J is TRBJ1-2, with D perhaps TRBD1 (6 bases). The length of the CDR3 is 14 residues. Germline assignment: CDR1 SGHNT and CDR2 YENEEA. V lost 1 base and J lost 2, with 8 bases in between. Drawing the rest from reference TRBV11-3 and TRBJ1-2, the complete variable domain is EAGVVQSPRYKIIEKKQPVAFWCNPISGHNTLYWYLQNLGQGPELLIRYENEEAVDDSQLPKDRFSAERLKGVDSTLKIQPAELGDSAVYLCASSLGGQNYGYTFGSGTRLTVV.

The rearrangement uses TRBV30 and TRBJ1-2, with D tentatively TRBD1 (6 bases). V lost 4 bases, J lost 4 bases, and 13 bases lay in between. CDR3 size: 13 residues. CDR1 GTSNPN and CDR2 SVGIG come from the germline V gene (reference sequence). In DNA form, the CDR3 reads TGTGCCTGGACCCCAGGGGCGGGCTATGGCTACACCTTC. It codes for CAWTPGAGYGYTF.

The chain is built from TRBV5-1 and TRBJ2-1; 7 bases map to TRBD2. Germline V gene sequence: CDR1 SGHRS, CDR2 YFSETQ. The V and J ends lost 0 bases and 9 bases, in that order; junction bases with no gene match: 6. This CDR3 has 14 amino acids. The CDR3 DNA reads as TGCGCCAGCAGCTTGGGGACTAGTTCTGGTGAGCAGTTCTTC. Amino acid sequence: CASSLGTSSGEQFF.

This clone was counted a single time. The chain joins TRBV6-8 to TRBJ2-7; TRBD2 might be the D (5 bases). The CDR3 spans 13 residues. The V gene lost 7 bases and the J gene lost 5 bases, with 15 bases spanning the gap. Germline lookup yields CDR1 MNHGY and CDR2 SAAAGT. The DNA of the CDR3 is TGTGCCAGCACAGACGGGATAGAGAACGAGCAGTACTTC. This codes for CASTDGIENEQYF.

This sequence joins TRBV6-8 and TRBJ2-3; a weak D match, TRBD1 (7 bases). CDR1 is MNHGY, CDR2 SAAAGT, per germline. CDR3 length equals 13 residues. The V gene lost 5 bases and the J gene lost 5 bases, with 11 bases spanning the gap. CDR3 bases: TGTGCCAGCAGTAGGCAGGGGGGAGATACGCAGTATTTT. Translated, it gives CASSRQGGDTQYF.

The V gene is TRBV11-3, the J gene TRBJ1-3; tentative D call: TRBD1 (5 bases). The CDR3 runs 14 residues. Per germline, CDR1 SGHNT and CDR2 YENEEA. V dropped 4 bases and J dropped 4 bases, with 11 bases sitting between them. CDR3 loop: CASSSRRVGNTIYF. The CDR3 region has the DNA TGTGCCAGCAGCTCCCGCAGGGTCGGAAACACCATATATTTT. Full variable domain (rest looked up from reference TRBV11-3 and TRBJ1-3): EAGVVQSPRYKIIEKKQPVAFWCNPISGHNTLYWYLQNLGQGPELLIRYENEEAVDDSQLPKDRFSAERLKGVDSTLKIQPAELGDSAVYLCASSSRRVGNTIYFGEGSWLTVV.

The CDR3 nucleotides are TGTGCCAGCAGTCTTTCAGGGAATAATCAGCCCCAGCATTTT. Protein sequence: CASSLSGNNQPQHF. This chain links TRBV6-8 with TRBJ1-5, with D perhaps matching TRBD1 (5 bases). The CDR3 extends over 14 amino acids. Germline V lookup: CDR1 MNHGY, CDR2 SAAAGT. V shed 5 bases and J shed 4 bases, with 12 bases lying between them.

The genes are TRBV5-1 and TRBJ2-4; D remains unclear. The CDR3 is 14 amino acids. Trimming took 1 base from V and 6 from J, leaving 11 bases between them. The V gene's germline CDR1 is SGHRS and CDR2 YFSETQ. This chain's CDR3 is CASSLQVAGNIQYF. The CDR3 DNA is TGCGCCAGCAGCTTGCAAGTCGCCGGAAACATTCAGTACTTC.

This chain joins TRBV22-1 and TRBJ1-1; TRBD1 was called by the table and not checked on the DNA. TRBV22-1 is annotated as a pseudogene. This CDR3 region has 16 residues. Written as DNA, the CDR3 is TGTGCCAGCAGTTTATCCCAGGGCCCAATGAACACTGAAGCTTTCTTT. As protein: CASSLSQGPMNTEAFF.

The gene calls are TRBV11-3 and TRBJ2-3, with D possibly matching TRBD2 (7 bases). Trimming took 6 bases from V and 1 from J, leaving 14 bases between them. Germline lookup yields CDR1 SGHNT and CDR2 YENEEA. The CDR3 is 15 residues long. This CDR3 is CASSPGGLRTDTQYF. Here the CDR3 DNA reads TGTGCCAGCAGTCCCGGGGGGCTCCGCACAGATACGCAGTATTTT. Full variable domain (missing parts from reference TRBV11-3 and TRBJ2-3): EAGVVQSPRYKIIEKKQPVAFWCNPISGHNTLYWYLQNLGQGPELLIRYENEEAVDDSQLPKDRFSAERLKGVDSTLKIQPAELGDSAVYLCASSPGGLRTDTQYFGPGTRLTVL.

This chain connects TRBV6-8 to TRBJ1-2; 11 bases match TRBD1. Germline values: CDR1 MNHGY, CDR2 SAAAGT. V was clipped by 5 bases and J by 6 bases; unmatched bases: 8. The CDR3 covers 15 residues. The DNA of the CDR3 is TGTGCCAGCAGTACCCGGACAGGGGGCATTGATGGCTACACCTTC. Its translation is CASSTRTGGIDGYTF.

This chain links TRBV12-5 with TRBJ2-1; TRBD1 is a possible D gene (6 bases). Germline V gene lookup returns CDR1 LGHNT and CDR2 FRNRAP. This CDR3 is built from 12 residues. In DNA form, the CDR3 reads TGTGCCAGCACCCAACAGGGAAGGGAGCAGTTCTTC. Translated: CASTQQGREQFF.

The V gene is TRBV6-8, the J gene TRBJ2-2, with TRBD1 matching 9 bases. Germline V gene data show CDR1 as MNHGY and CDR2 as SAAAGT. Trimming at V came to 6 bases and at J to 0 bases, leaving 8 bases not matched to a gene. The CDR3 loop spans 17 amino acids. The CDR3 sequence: CASRPWTGAANTGELFF. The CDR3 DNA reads TGTGCCAGCAGACCCTGGACAGGGGCCGCGAACACCGGGGAGCTGTTTTTT.

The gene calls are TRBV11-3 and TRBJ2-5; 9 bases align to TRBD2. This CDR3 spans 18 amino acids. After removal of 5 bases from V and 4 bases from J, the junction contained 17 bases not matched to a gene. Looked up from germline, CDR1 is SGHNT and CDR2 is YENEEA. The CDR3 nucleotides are TGTGCCAGCAGCCCCAGGACGGGCGGGAGGGGGCCTGGAGAGACCCAGTACTTC. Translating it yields CASSPRTGGRGPGETQYF.

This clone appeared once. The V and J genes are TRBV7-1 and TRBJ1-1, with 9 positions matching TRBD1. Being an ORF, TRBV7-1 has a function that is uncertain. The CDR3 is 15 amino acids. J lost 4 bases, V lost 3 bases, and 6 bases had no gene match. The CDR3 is CASSSRQGVSTEAFF. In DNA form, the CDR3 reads TGTGCCAGCAGCTCCAGACAGGGGGTAAGCACTGAAGCTTTCTTT.

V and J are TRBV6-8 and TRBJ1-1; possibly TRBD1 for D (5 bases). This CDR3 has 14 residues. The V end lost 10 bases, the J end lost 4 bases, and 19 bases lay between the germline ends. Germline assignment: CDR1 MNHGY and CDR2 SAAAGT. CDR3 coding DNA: TGTGCCATCAGGCCCGGGACCGAGTTCACTGAAGCTTTCTTT. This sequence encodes CAIRPGTEFTEAFF.

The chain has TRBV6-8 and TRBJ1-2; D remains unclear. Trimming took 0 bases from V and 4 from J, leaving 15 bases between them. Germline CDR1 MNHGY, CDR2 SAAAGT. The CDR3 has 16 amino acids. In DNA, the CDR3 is TGTGCCAGCAGTTACTCGATAGGACGGATACTCTATGGCTACACCTTC. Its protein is CASSYSIGRILYGYTF.

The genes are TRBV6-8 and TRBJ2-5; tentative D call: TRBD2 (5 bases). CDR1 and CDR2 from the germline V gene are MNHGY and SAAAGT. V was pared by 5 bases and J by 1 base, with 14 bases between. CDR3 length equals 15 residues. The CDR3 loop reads CASSTGSPFQETQYF. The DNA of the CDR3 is TGTGCCAGCAGTACGGGGAGTCCGTTCCAAGAGACCCAGTACTTC.